This T cell receptor (beta chain) was observed in a study of blood T cell repertoires in COVID-19. TCRdb keeps only in-frame clones here, not all; method: immunoSEQ multiplex PCR. The top ten clones hold about 4.4% of a sample with some 100,000 clones, 81% of them seen once. The sequenced sample was peripheral blood. The receptor comes from a man between 60 and 75 years old with acute or convalescent COVID-19.

CDR3 in DNA: TGTGCCAGCAGTACGGGGGGGGGTAAGGCTGAAGCTTTCTTT. Protein sequence: CASSTGGGKAEAFF. The V and J genes are TRBV6-1 and TRBJ1-1; weak D call: TRBD1 (5 bases). Germline V gene sequence: CDR1 MNHNS, CDR2 SASEGT. The CDR3 runs 14 residues. V shed 5 bases and J shed 6 bases, with 16 bases lying between them.